This T cell receptor beta chain was documented in a study of T cells of healthy individuals. Only a few counts were recorded for this clonotype. TCRdb re-called the 5' RACE reads with MiXCR, one entry per CDR3 protein. The table has about 63,000 distinct CDR3 sequences, under 20% seen once. Germline lookup yields CDR1 LGHDT and CDR2 YNNKEL (reference sequence). The CDR3 consists of 15 residues. Trimming took 4 bases from V and 6 from J, leaving 18 bases between them. The V call is TRBV3-1, the J call TRBJ1-1, with D maybe TRBD1 (5 bases). This receptor was identified in a human donor in good health. The CDR3 region has the DNA TGTGCCAGCAGCCGACGGGACGGCCAACACTCTGAAGCTTTCTTT. This codes for CASSRRDGQHSEAFF.